This is a list of T cell receptor beta chains from one sample in a study of beta chain features in type 1 diabetes. Libraries were prepared by immunoSEQ multiplex PCR; TCRdb keeps only in-frame clonotypes and omits some of them. The repertoire includes 250,000 or so clones, about 25% of them detected once, and approximately 4% sits in the top ten. Sequenced sample: central memory CD4+ T cells from blood. These receptors were taken from a man between 25 and 39 years old in good health. Both conserved end residues are part of each CDR3. The D gene is left open where the match is weak. A clone size is listed for some rows: how often the clone was seen (once, few, many), or a class if it is expanded.

few,TRBV7-9,TRBJ2-2,.,CASSFGTNTGELFF,TGTGCCAGCAGCTTTGGAACGAACACCGGGGAGCTGTTTTTT
.,TRBV19,TRBJ2-3,TRBD2,CASSISQAGGTDTQYF,TGTGCCAGTAGTATCTCCCAAGCGGGAGGGACAGATACGCAGTATTTT
.,TRBV19,TRBJ1-5,TRBD1,CASSPTGGIRQPQHF,TGTGCCAGTAGTCCAACAGGGGGCATTCGACAGCCCCAGCATTTT
.,TRBV10-3,TRBJ2-1,.,CAIRGAGGGSYNEQFF,TGTGCCATCAGGGGGGCGGGCGGAGGCTCCTACAATGAGCAGTTCTTC
few,TRBV27,TRBJ2-5,.,CASSFDGPRETQYF,TGTGCCAGCAGTTTCGACGGTCCCAGAGAGACCCAGTACTTC
.,TRBV30,TRBJ2-5,.,CAWSVSSPGTQYF,TGTGCCTGGAGTGTATCTAGCCCAGGGACCCAGTACTTC
.,TRBV6-6,TRBJ2-1,.,CASSYEAGSYNEQFF,TGTGCCAGCAGTTACGAAGCGGGTTCCTACAATGAGCAGTTCTTC
.,TRBV2,TRBJ2-3,TRBD2,CASTLAGGDTQYF,TGTGCCAGCACGTTAGCGGGAGGAGATACGCAGTATTTT
.,TRBV29-1,TRBJ2-2,.,CSAREDGMGTGELFF,TGCAGCGCCCGTGAAGACGGTATGGGCACCGGGGAGCTGTTTTTT
.,TRBV14,TRBJ1-1,.,CASSQNRGITEAFF,TGTGCCAGCAGCCAGAACCGGGGTATCACTGAAGCTTTCTTT
.,TRBV2,TRBJ2-6,.,CASTGSGANVLTF,TGTGCCAGCACCGGGTCTGGGGCCAACGTCCTGACTTTC
.,TRBV14,TRBJ2-7,.,CASSPSPGPGRNYEQYF,TGTGCCAGCAGCCCCTCCCCCGGGCCCGGTAGGAACTACGAGCAGTACTTC
.,TRBV13,TRBJ2-5,.,CASSSGETRNQETQYF,TGTGCCAGCAGCTCAGGGGAGACTAGGAACCAAGAGACCCAGTACTTC
many,TRBV7-2,TRBJ2-5,.,CASSLGHAGETQYF,TGTGCCAGCAGCTTAGGACACGCGGGCGAGACCCAGTACTTC
few,TRBV7-8,TRBJ2-1,TRBD2,CASSFLTSGGTEQFF,TGTGCCAGCAGCTTCCTCACTAGCGGGGGGACTGAGCAGTTCTTC
few,TRBV7-2,TRBJ2-7,.,CASSPSLVTSYEQYF,TGTGCCAGCAGCCCGTCACTAGTAACGTCCTACGAGCAGTACTTC
few,TRBV7-2,TRBJ2-7,.,CASSPIEGLTTYEQYF,TGTGCCAGCAGCCCTATAGAGGGCTTGACCACCTACGAGCAGTACTTC
.,TRBV5-1,TRBJ2-1,TRBD2,CASSNGLAGGYNEQFF,TGCGCCAGCAGCAACGGACTAGCGGGGGGCTACAATGAGCAGTTCTTC
.,TRBV7-9,TRBJ1-2,.,CASSLQAGLYGYTF,TGTGCCAGCAGCCTTCAGGCAGGGCTTTATGGCTACACCTTC